Listed below are T cell receptor beta chains from one sample, sequenced in a study of blood T cells in healthy people across ages. TCRdb re-called the 5' RACE reads with MiXCR, one entry per CDR3 protein. The sample contains about a million distinct CDR3 sequences, about 48% of which appear only once. The sequenced material came from blood. All receptors come from a man aged 25 to 40 in good health. Both conserved end residues are part of each CDR3. D genes are given only for firm matches. Only some rows state a clone size, as once, few, many or a class for expanded clones.

CDR3,DNA,D,J,V,size
CASRQGPEAFF,TGTGCCAGCAGGCAGGGTCCTGAAGCTTTCTTT,.,TRBJ1-1,TRBV6-1,.
CSVEGQSTDTQYF,TGCAGCGTTGAAGGGCAGAGCACAGATACGCAGTATTTT,.,TRBJ2-3,TRBV29-1,.
CASSYEQGSEAFF,TGTGCCAGCAGCTATGAACAGGGCTCTGAAGCTTTCTTT,.,TRBJ1-1,TRBV4-2,.
CASSLTGVGQETQYF,TGTGCCAGCAGTTTAACGGGGGTAGGGCAAGAGACCCAGTACTTC,.,TRBJ2-5,TRBV6-6,few
CASSQAKGLQTNEKLFF,TGCGCCAGCAGCCAAGCAAAGGGTCTACAGACTAATGAAAAACTGTTTTTT,.,TRBJ1-4,TRBV4-1,.
CASSLAGSGGQPQHF,TGTGCCAGCAGCTTAGCCGGGTCCGGTGGTCAGCCCCAGCATTTT,.,TRBJ1-5,TRBV7-2,once
CASSDYGAGGIYEQYF,TGTGCCAGCAGTGACTACGGAGCGGGGGGGATCTACGAGCAGTACTTC,TRBD2,TRBJ2-7,TRBV6-2/TRBV6-3,.
CASSLSASIAGDNSPLHF,TGTGCCAGCAGCTTATCGGCGTCGATCGCAGGAGATAATTCACCCCTCCACTTT,.,TRBJ1-6,TRBV7-3,.
CASSQASRDTRYEQYF,TGCGCCAGCAGCCAAGCTTCCCGGGACACCCGCTACGAGCAGTACTTC,.,TRBJ2-7,TRBV4-3,.
CASSESGGSQKTQYF,TGTGCCAGCAGTGAATCTGGGGGATCCCAGAAGACCCAGTACTTC,.,TRBJ2-5,TRBV25-1,.
CASSLLSDAQYF,TGTGCCAGCAGCCTCCTTTCAGATGCGCAGTATTTT,.,TRBJ2-3,TRBV11-2,.
CASSLASSVGGYTF,TGTGCCAGCAGCTTAGCGAGTTCGGTGGGGGGCTACACCTTC,.,TRBJ1-2,TRBV7-9,.
CSARTVANSPLHF,TGCAGTGCGCGGACAGTAGCAAATTCACCCCTCCACTTT,.,TRBJ1-6,TRBV20-1,.
CSAQRLAGKNNEQFF,TGCAGTGCCCAAAGACTAGCGGGGAAGAACAATGAGCAGTTCTTC,TRBD2,TRBJ2-1,TRBV20-1,.
CASSSRLVSDTQYF,TGTGCCAGCAGCTCCCGACTAGTGTCAGATACGCAGTATTTT,.,TRBJ2-3,TRBV6-5,.
CAISDPWGSDTQYF,TGTGCCATCAGTGATCCGTGGGGGTCAGATACGCAGTATTTT,.,TRBJ2-3,TRBV10-3,.
CSAKLPGPDRGNQPQHF,TGCAGTGCCAAGCTACCGGGACCCGACAGGGGCAATCAGCCCCAGCATTTT,TRBD1,TRBJ1-5,TRBV20-1,.
CASSYGRNQPQHF,TGTGCCAGCAGCTACGGACGCAATCAGCCCCAGCATTTT,.,TRBJ1-5,TRBV11-2,.
CASSEWTSGGAEQYF,TGTGCCAGCAGTGAATGGACTAGCGGGGGGGCTGAGCAGTATTTT,TRBD2,TRBJ2-3,TRBV2,.
CATSRDGLFLSGANVLTF,TGTGCCACCAGCAGAGATGGGCTCTTTCTCTCTGGGGCCAACGTCCTGACTTTC,.,TRBJ2-6,TRBV15,.